This note documents a single T cell receptor (beta chain) sequence. What it binds is unknown. This specimen belongs to a study of memory CD4+ T cells and cytomegalovirus serostatus. Single viable CD3+CD4+CD8-CD45RO+ cells were sorted as the memory CD4+ T cells. Serum IgG to CMV pp150, pp28, p38 and p52 defined serostatus. The V end was cut by 0 bases, the J end by 5 bases, with 14 bases between. CDR3 length: 16 amino acids. The germline gives CDR1 SGHNT, CDR2 YYREEE (reference sequence). Study-wide findings and caveats: A US-trained random forest predicted CMV serostatus with median AUC around 0.92. Each of approximately 69 CMV-associated TCRbeta sequences occurred in one to five individuals. The CMV-associated TCR signature appears largely within the CD4+ memory repertoire.

Only in-frame clones appear in the TCRdb table, and some are missing; sequencing was by immunoSEQ multiplex PCR. The sample includes around 63,000 clones, roughly three quarters of them seen just once. Sequencing was carried out using memory CD4+ T cells from blood. V and J are TRBV5-4 and TRBJ1-4, with D tentatively TRBD1 (5 bases). This TCR was recovered from an adult in good health and CMV-seropositive. The CDR3 nucleotides read TGTGCCAGCAGCTTGGGTAGCGGGGCGGCCAATGAAAAACTGTTTTTT. This codes for CASSLGSGAANEKLFF.